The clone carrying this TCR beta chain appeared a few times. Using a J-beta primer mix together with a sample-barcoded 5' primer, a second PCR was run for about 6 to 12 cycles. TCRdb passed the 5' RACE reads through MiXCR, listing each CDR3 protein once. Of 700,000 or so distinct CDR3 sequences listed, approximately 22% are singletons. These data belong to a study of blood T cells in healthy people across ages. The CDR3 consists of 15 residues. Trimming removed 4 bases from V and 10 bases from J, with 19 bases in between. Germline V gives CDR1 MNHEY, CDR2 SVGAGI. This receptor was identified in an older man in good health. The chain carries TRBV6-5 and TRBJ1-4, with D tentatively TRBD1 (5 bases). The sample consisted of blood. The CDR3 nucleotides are TGTGCCAGCAGTTCAACCGGGACCCAGGAAGGAAAACTGTTTTTT. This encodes CASSSTGTQEGKLFF.